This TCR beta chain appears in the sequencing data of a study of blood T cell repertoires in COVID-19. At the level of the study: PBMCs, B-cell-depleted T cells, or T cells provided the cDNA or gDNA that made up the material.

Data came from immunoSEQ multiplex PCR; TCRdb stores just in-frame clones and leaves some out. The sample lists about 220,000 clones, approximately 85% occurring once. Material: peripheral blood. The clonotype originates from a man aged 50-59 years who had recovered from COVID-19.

CDR3 region: CASTLTDEGNQPQHF. In DNA, the CDR3 is TGTGCCAGCACCCTGACAGACGAAGGGAATCAGCCCCAGCATTTT. The rearrangement joins TRBV28 to TRBJ1-5; TRBD1 is a possible D gene (5 bases). V was pared by 7 bases and J by 4 bases, with 17 bases between. Germline CDR1 is MDHEN and CDR2 is SYDVKM. The CDR3 is 15 residues long.